This TCR beta chain was sequenced in a study of cytomegalovirus exposure and HLA in healthy donors. Overall study findings and caveats: Most TCR sequences were seen very rarely across donors, but some public TCRs occurred in many. First-cohort TCR clusters tended to co-occur in the 130 or so validation repertoires, a later analysis found. With high specificity and sensitivity, the classifier reportedly diagnosed cytomegalovirus status. The study labeled 150 or so TCR beta chains cytomegalovirus-associated.

Germline values: CDR1 SGHDN, CDR2 FVKESK. Unmatched junction bases numbered 11, after V lost 6 bases and J lost 5 bases. This CDR3 is 16 amino acids long. Comment on this clone: The antigen is not known.

Sequencing used immunoSEQ multiplex PCR; TCRdb keeps in-frame clones, though not all of them. The sample has around 60,000 clones, roughly 95% seen once. This clonotype was obtained from a woman aged 18 to 35 in good health and CMV-seronegative. The chain carries TRBV14 and TRBJ2-1; 9 positions match TRBD1. The source material was PBMCs. The CDR3 bases are TGTGCCAGCAGTACCTACAGGGGGCATTCGGACAATGAGCAGTTCTTC. Its translation is CASSTYRGHSDNEQFF.